One and the same sample provided the 2 T cell receptor beta chains below, sequenced in a study of CD8+ T cells in alopecia areata. Sequencing templates came from extracted RNA that was reverse transcribed into cDNA. Measured with immunoSEQ multiplex PCR; TCRdb has only the in-frame clones, and not every one. The sample records under 150,000 clones, roughly 50% being singletons. Sequences were obtained from NKG2D-low CD8+ T cells sorted from blood. The receptors were gathered from a human donor with alopecia areata.

CDR3 amino acids: CASSLNTGELFF. The CDR3 DNA reads TGCGCCAGCAGCCTTAACACCGGGGAGCTGTTTTTT. The chain couples TRBV4-1 to TRBJ2-2; D is uncertain. CDR3 size: 12 residues. V gave up 4 bases and J gave up 2 bases, with 2 bases separating them. From germline, CDR1 is MGHRA and CDR2 YSYEKL.

V gene TRBV10-3 combines with J gene TRBJ2-3; D unresolved. V was trimmed by 2 bases and J by 4 bases, leaving 1 base between them. CDR3 length equals 11 residues. The germline gives CDR1 ENHRY, CDR2 SYGVKD. The CDR3 DNA reads TGTGCCATCAGTGAGCCAGATACGCAGTATTTT. This codes for CAISEPDTQYF.